This record covers a single T cell receptor beta chain. Its cognate antigen is unknown. The sample is drawn from a study of blood T cells in healthy people across ages. Each sample had at least 7 million PBMCs isolated. General study findings and limits: Strong correlation linked observed beta diversity and percent naive T cells.

The use of a sample-barcoded 5' primer and a J-beta primer mix characterized a second PCR of roughly 6 to 11 cycles. Using its own MiXCR run on the 5' RACE reads, TCRdb lists one record per CDR3 protein. Here the sample spans under 950,000 distinct CDR3 sequences, 20% to 25% being singletons. Germline V gives CDR1 SGDLS, CDR2 YYNGEE. Trimming removed 4 bases from V and 1 base from J, with 8 bases in between. The CDR3 runs 13 residues. Source material: blood. The chain has TRBV9 and TRBJ1-1; unclear D gene. This clonotype was obtained from a man aged 65-85 years in good health. CDR3 region: CASSFRTNTEAFF. CDR3 coding DNA: TGTGCCAGCAGCTTCCGAACGAACACTGAAGCTTTCTTT.